These 9 T cell receptor beta chains share one sample of origin, sequenced in a study of blood T cell repertoires in COVID-19. The assay was immunoSEQ multiplex PCR, and TCRdb's table has in-frame clones only and misses some. Of some 120,000 clones in the sample, around nine tenths were seen once. The sequencing sample was made of peripheral blood. These receptors were taken from a woman aged 45 to 65 with acute or convalescent COVID-19.

The V and J genes are TRBV18 and TRBJ2-1, with a weak D call TRBD1 (6 bases). This CDR3 is built from 12 residues. Germline V gives CDR1 KGHSH, CDR2 LQKENI. Trimming took 5 bases from V and 8 from J, leaving 10 bases between them. CDR3 in DNA: TGTGCCAGCTCAAACAGGGTCGATGAGCAGTTCTTC. This translates into CASSNRVDEQFF.

The chain uses TRBV6-5 and TRBJ2-3, with TRBD2 matching over 8 bases. The CDR3 consists of 15 residues. Trimming removed 5 bases from V and 2 bases from J; junction bases left unmatched: 6. Germline V gives CDR1 MNHEY, CDR2 SVGAGI. CDR3 loop: CASSPHSGATDTQYF. The CDR3 DNA is TGTGCCAGCAGTCCTCATAGCGGGGCCACAGATACGCAGTATTTT.

This sequence joins TRBV6-2 or TRBV6-3 and TRBJ2-5; D perhaps matches TRBD1 (6 bases). V was trimmed by 7 bases and J by 5 bases, leaving 17 bases between them. The germline V gene encodes CDR1 MNHEY and CDR2 SVGEGT. This CDR3 is built from 14 residues. CDR3 sequence (DNA): TGTGCCAGCACCCCATTACAGGGCGAGGAGACCCAGTACTTC. It is translated as CASTPLQGEETQYF.

V usage is TRBV30 and J usage is TRBJ2-7; TRBD1 is a possible D gene (7 bases). The CDR3 spans 14 residues. The V end was cut by 2 bases, the J end by 3 bases, with 14 bases between. CDR1 GTSNPN and CDR2 SVGIG come from the germline V gene (reference sequence). The CDR3 protein is CAWSQGGSLYEQYF. DNA for the CDR3: TGTGCCTGGAGTCAGGGGGGATCCCTCTACGAGCAGTACTTC.

The CDR3 bases are TGTGCCAGCAGGGGCCAGGGCGGAAGCTCCTACAATGAGCAGTTCTTC. Residues: CASRGQGGSSYNEQFF. The rearrangement joins TRBV9 to TRBJ2-1, with TRBD1 as a possible D gene (5 bases). The CDR3 length is 16 residues. The V end lost 5 bases, the J end lost 0 bases, and 15 bases lay between the germline ends. Germline assignment: CDR1 SGDLS and CDR2 YYNGEE.

This chain connects TRBV5-6 to TRBJ2-2; maybe TRBD1 (6 bases). Germline V gives CDR1 SGHDT, CDR2 YYEEEE. V lost 8 bases to trimming and J lost 7 bases, with 15 bases between them. The CDR3 loop spans 13 amino acids. The DNA for the CDR3 is TGTGCCAGAGCGACCGAGGGGGACGGGGAGCTGTTTTTT. This sequence encodes CARATEGDGELFF.

The CDR3 region is CASSPNGLGSSYNSPLHF. The CDR3 coding sequence is TGTGCCAGCTCACCCAACGGCCTAGGGAGCTCCTATAATTCACCCCTCCACTTT. The chain combines TRBV18 with TRBJ1-6; D gene uncertain. CDR3 length: 18 residues. The V and J ends lost 3 bases and 0 bases respectively, with 15 bases between them. Germline V gene data show CDR1 as KGHSH and CDR2 as LQKENI.

This clone was seen a handful of times. V and J are TRBV7-8 and TRBJ2-7; D unresolved. With 1 base removed from V and 3 bases from J, the gap between germline ends came to 7 bases. Per germline, CDR1 SGHVS and CDR2 FQNEAQ. This CDR3 contains 13 residues. In DNA form, the CDR3 reads TGTGCCAGCAGCTTAGGGCTAGACTACGAGCAGTACTTC. Protein: CASSLGLDYEQYF.

This clone was detected only once. The chain recombines TRBV19 with TRBJ1-1; no clear D. Germline CDR1 and CDR2: LNHDA and SQIVND (reference sequence). CDR3 length: 15 amino acids. V was trimmed by 3 bases and J by 7 bases, leaving 18 bases between them. CDR3 protein: CASSMRGKASSEAFF. The CDR3 region has the DNA TGTGCCAGTAGTATGAGAGGTAAGGCTTCTAGTGAAGCTTTCTTT.